This is a list of T cell receptor beta chains from one sample in a study of blood T cell repertoires in COVID-19. This table comes from immunoSEQ multiplex PCR, and its TCRdb copy is limited to in-frame clones, with some not included. Of just over 650,000 clones listed, 85% to 90% are singletons. Sequenced: peripheral blood. The receptors derive from a woman aged 18-30 years with acute or convalescent COVID-19. CDR3s include the opening cysteine and the closing phenylalanine or tryptophan. The D gene is left open where the match is weak. Rows give clone size only sometimes, using once, few, many, or a class for an expanded clone.

clone_size: NA; d_call: TRBD1; v_call: TRBV19; j_call: TRBJ1-2; cdr3_aa: CASSIPRTGRLGGYTF; cdr3_nt: TGTGCCAGTAGTATCCCTAGGACAGGGCGCTTGGGCGGCTACACCTTC
clone_size: NA; d_call: NA; v_call: TRBV19; j_call: TRBJ1-1; cdr3_aa: CASSQQGYMGNTEAFF; cdr3_nt: TGTGCCAGTAGTCAACAGGGATATATGGGGAACACTGAAGCTTTCTTT
clone_size: NA; d_call: NA; v_call: TRBV18; j_call: TRBJ1-1; cdr3_aa: CASSLRGGNTEAFF; cdr3_nt: TGTGCCAGCTCCCTCAGGGGTGGGAACACTGAAGCTTTCTTT
clone_size: NA; d_call: NA; v_call: TRBV5-4; j_call: TRBJ1-4; cdr3_aa: CASSWGGVLFF; cdr3_nt: TGTGCCAGCAGCTGGGGAGGGGTTCTGTTTTTT
clone_size: NA; d_call: NA; v_call: TRBV6-5; j_call: TRBJ1-2; cdr3_aa: CASIPNGYTF; cdr3_nt: TGTGCCAGCATCCCTAATGGCTACACCTTC
clone_size: NA; d_call: NA; v_call: TRBV5-4; j_call: TRBJ1-5; cdr3_aa: CASSPGYSNQPQHF; cdr3_nt: TGTGCCAGCAGTCCAGGGTATAGCAATCAGCCCCAGCATTTT
clone_size: NA; d_call: NA; v_call: TRBV6-5; j_call: TRBJ1-2; cdr3_aa: CASTLGAIYGYTF; cdr3_nt: TGTGCCAGCACTCTAGGTGCGATCTATGGCTACACCTTC
clone_size: NA; d_call: NA; v_call: TRBV7-2; j_call: TRBJ1-2; cdr3_aa: CASSLDVASNYGYTF; cdr3_nt: TGTGCCAGCAGCTTAGACGTGGCCTCTAACTATGGCTACACCTTC
clone_size: NA; d_call: NA; v_call: TRBV2; j_call: TRBJ2-7; cdr3_aa: CASRQLATGSYEQYF; cdr3_nt: TGTGCCAGCAGGCAACTAGCTACGGGCTCCTACGAGCAGTACTTC
clone_size: NA; d_call: TRBD1; v_call: TRBV6-5; j_call: TRBJ1-1; cdr3_aa: CASSGGQAGGTEAFF; cdr3_nt: TGTGCCAGCAGCGGAGGACAGGCCGGCGGCACTGAAGCTTTCTTT
clone_size: NA; d_call: NA; v_call: TRBV19; j_call: TRBJ1-1; cdr3_aa: CASSIDIRTEAFF; cdr3_nt: TGTGCCAGTAGTATAGATATCAGGACTGAAGCTTTCTTT
clone_size: NA; d_call: TRBD2; v_call: TRBV6-2/TRBV6-3; j_call: TRBJ2-2; cdr3_aa: CASSLAGDSTGELFF; cdr3_nt: TGTGCCAGCAGCCTAGCGGGGGATAGTACCGGGGAGCTGTTTTTT
clone_size: once; d_call: NA; v_call: TRBV9; j_call: TRBJ1-2; cdr3_aa: CASSLGEGGYTF; cdr3_nt: TGTGCCAGCAGCCTAGGGGAGGGAGGCTACACCTTC
clone_size: NA; d_call: NA; v_call: TRBV12-3/TRBV12-4; j_call: TRBJ1-1; cdr3_aa: CASSPIGFTEAFF; cdr3_nt: TGTGCCAGCAGCCCAATCGGGTTCACTGAAGCTTTCTTT
clone_size: NA; d_call: NA; v_call: TRBV7-9; j_call: TRBJ2-7; cdr3_aa: CASSLTPGRVEQYF; cdr3_nt: TGTGCCAGCAGCTTAACCCCGGGCAGGGTGGAGCAGTACTTC